This paragraph reports one TCR beta chain. The antigen is undetermined. Per the germline V gene, CDR1 is MNHNS and CDR2 is SASEGT. With 3 bases removed from V and 0 bases from J, the gap between germline ends came to 17 bases. The CDR3 has 17 amino acids. MiXCR, applied by TCRdb to the 5' RACE reads, yields one record per CDR3 protein. Of some 1,600,000 distinct CDR3 sequences listed, less than 40% are singletons. This sample stems from a study of identical twins. Study results and limitations: Within beta out-of-frame sequences, the excess sharing observed between twins was weaker. The more abundant beta clonotypes in cord blood had fewer insertions, and memory repertoires did not show this. Invariant MAIT and iNKT cells could partly confound zero-insertion analyses.

The rearrangement joins TRBV6-1 to TRBJ1-2, with D tentatively TRBD1 (6 bases). Sequencing was carried out using cord blood. The receptor was isolated from a newborn girl in good health. The DNA of the CDR3 is TGTGCCAGCAGTGAGAACCCCGGGACACCAGCTAACTATGGCTACACCTTC. Amino acid sequence: CASSENPGTPANYGYTF.